The 6 T cell receptor beta chains presented below share a single source sample, sequenced in a study of control samples from healthy donors and cancer patients (dated by TCRdb to between 2020 and 2021). Libraries were built with the immunoSEQ multiplex PCR assay. This immuneACCESS table, as held by TCRdb, lists in-frame sequences with V and J called but not all clones. Of the missing ones, under half trace to an unresolved V gene in checked studies; the others have no known cause. This sample is represented by about 75,000 clones; roughly 84% of them were singletons. The top ten clones comprise less than 15% of the sample. The sequencing sample was made of blood. The source is a man aged 50-60 years in good health.

A single count supports this clone. The J gene is TRBJ1-2, the V gene TRBV4-3, with D perhaps matching TRBD1 (6 bases). With 4 bases removed from V and 8 bases from J, the gap between germline ends came to 17 bases. The CDR3 length is 14 residues. Germline CDR1 reads LGHNA; CDR2 reads YSLEER. DNA of the CDR3: TGCGCCAGCAGCCCGGGACACCAAGGGGGGGGCTACACCTTC. Its protein is CASSPGHQGGGYTF.

The chain employs TRBV7-9 and TRBJ1-4; 10 nucleotides match TRBD1. V lost 5 bases to trimming and J lost 5 bases; unmatched junction nucleotides: 5. The CDR3 contains 15 residues. From germline, CDR1 is SEHNR and CDR2 FQNEAQ (reference sequence). The CDR3 bases are TGTGCCAGCAGCCGAGGACAGGGGGTGAATGAAAAACTGTTTTTT. Amino acid sequence: CASSRGQGVNEKLFF.

The chain recombines TRBV9 with TRBJ2-6; perhaps D is TRBD1 or TRBD2 (6 bases each). The V gene lost 4 bases and the J gene lost 2 bases, with 19 bases spanning the gap. Germline values: CDR1 SGDLS, CDR2 YYNGEE. This CDR3 comprises 18 residues. The chain's CDR3 is CASSPEGGRMTGANVLTF. Written as DNA, the CDR3 is TGTGCCAGCAGCCCAGAGGGGGGCAGGATGACTGGGGCCAACGTCCTGACTTTC.

The rearrangement uses TRBV7-9 and TRBJ1-1, with D possibly TRBD1 on 6 matching bases. The CDR3 spans 15 residues. CDR1 is SEHNR, CDR2 FQNEAQ, per germline (reference sequence). Deletions cut 5 bases from V and 7 bases from J, with 20 bases between. The DNA for the CDR3 is TGTGCCAGCAGCCTTGAAGGGGGGGCCAGGGGTGAAGCTTTCTTT. As protein: CASSLEGGARGEAFF.

The chain recombines TRBV5-1 with TRBJ2-1, with 7 positions matching TRBD2. Germline assignment: CDR1 SGHRS and CDR2 YFSETQ. After removal of 6 bases from V and 2 bases from J, the junction contained 8 bases not matched to a gene. This CDR3 region has 15 residues. CDR3 bases: TGCGCCAGCACCCTGGGGGGGGTTGCCTACAATGAGCAGTTCTTC. As protein: CASTLGGVAYNEQFF. Supplemented by reference TRBV5-1 and TRBJ2-1, the full variable domain reads KAGVTQTPRYLIKTRGQQVTLSCSPISGHRSVSWYQQTPGQGLQFLFEYFSETQRNKGNFPGRFSGRQFSNSRSEMNVSTLELGDSALYLCASTLGGVAYNEQFFGPGTRLTVL.

This clone has just one count. The genes are TRBV6-2 or TRBV6-3 and TRBJ2-3; 8 nucleotides align to TRBD1. J was trimmed by 2 bases and V by 4 bases; bases with no gene match: 5. The CDR3 sequence is 15 residues long. From germline, CDR1 is MNHEY and CDR2 SVGEGT. The CDR3 DNA sequence: TGTGCCAGCAGTTCCCAGGGGGCGCCCACAGATACGCAGTATTTT. It codes for CASSSQGAPTDTQYF.